Listed here are 32 T cell receptor beta chains from one sample, sequenced in a study of PD-1 blockade in mismatch repair-deficient tumors. Specified time point: identical roughly 10-day culture without peptide (control). The method was immunoSEQ multiplex PCR; TCRdb's version includes in-frame clones alone and lacks a portion of them. The sample lists more than 13,000 clones, around 86% occurring once. These TCRs are of unknown antigen specificity. This specimen consisted of cells cultured in vitro, obtained from a patient treated with pembrolizumab. All receptors come from an adult with mismatch repair-deficient cancer.

Concerning this clone: The junction shows a germline mismatch at one end, possibly a read error. The chain links TRBV7-7 to TRBJ2-1, with 7 bases lining up with TRBD1. This CDR3 is 15 amino acids long. CDR1 and CDR2 (germline): SSHAT, FNYEAQ (reference sequence). The CDR3 sequence is CASSLGQGAYNEQFF. The CDR3, as DNA: TGTGCTAGCAGCTTAGGTCAGGGGGCCTACAATGAGCAGTTCTTC. Drawing the rest from reference TRBV7-7 and TRBJ2-1, the complete variable domain is GAGVSQSPRYKVTKRGQDVTLRCDPISSHATLYWYQQALGQGPEFLTYFNYEAQPDKSGLPSDRFSAERPEGSISTLTIQRTEQRDSAMYRCASSLGQGAYNEQFFGPGTRLTVL.

The J gene is TRBJ1-2, the V gene TRBV5-5; 7 bases map to TRBD1. Germline V gene sequence: CDR1 SGHKS, CDR2 YYEKEE (reference sequence). V shed 7 bases and J 4 bases; nucleotides not matched to a gene: 7. The CDR3 is 13 residues long. CDR3 coding DNA: TGTGCCAGCTTAGGCCAGGGGGTCTATGGCTACACCTTC. Amino acids: CASLGQGVYGYTF.

The rearrangement joins TRBV13 to TRBJ2-2; D is undetermined. CDR3 size: 15 residues. The germline V and J ends were trimmed by 0 bases and 0 bases, with 5 bases remaining between them. The V gene's germline CDR1 is PRHDT and CDR2 FYEKMQ (reference sequence). The CDR3 DNA reads TGTGCCAGCAGCTTAGGTCTAGCGAACACCGGGGAGCTGTTTTTT. Amino acids: CASSLGLANTGELFF.

With respect to this clone: One end of the junction is discordant with germline, which a read error may explain. The gene calls are TRBV5-6 and TRBJ2-7, with 15 bases lining up with TRBD2. Germline V CDR1 and CDR2: SGHDT, YYEEEE. The CDR3 runs to 15 residues. CDR3 DNA: TGTGCCAGCAGTTTGGCGGGACTAGCGGGAGGCGAGCAGTACTTC. Translated, it gives CASSLAGLAGGEQYF.

The rearrangement joins TRBV19 to TRBJ1-4; the match to TRBD1 covers 10 bases. The CDR3 is 16 amino acids. Germline V gives CDR1 LNHDA, CDR2 SQIVND (reference sequence). V shed 5 bases and J 2 bases; nucleotides not matched to a gene: 5. DNA of the CDR3: TGTGCCAGTAGTCCTGGACAGGGGGTTACTAATGAAAAACTGTTTTTT. It encodes CASSPGQGVTNEKLFF.

The chain carries TRBV30 and TRBJ2-1; 14 bases match TRBD2. In germline, CDR1 is GTSNPN, CDR2 SVGIG (reference sequence). This CDR3 comprises 16 residues. After removal of 4 bases from V and 8 bases from J, the junction contained 10 bases not matched to a gene. CDR3 protein: CAWIGSGLAGVYEQFF. For the CDR3, the DNA is TGTGCCTGGATCGGTTCGGGACTAGCGGGAGTTTATGAGCAGTTCTTC.

This clone has just one count. The chain couples TRBV5-8 to TRBJ2-1; 10 bases are a match to TRBD2. The CDR3 sequence is 18 residues long. In germline, CDR1 is SGHTS, CDR2 YDEGEE. The junction had 11 bases not matched to a gene; V was cut back by 1 base and J by 4 bases. In DNA, the CDR3 is TGTGCCAGCAGCTTGCAGGGGACTAGCGAAGCGGGATACAATGAGCAGTTCTTC. The encoded protein is CASSLQGTSEAGYNEQFF.

The rearrangement joins TRBV5-4 to TRBJ2-7; the D gene could be TRBD1 or TRBD2 (5 bases each). Trimming pared 1 base from V and 3 bases from J, leaving 14 bases between. This CDR3 has 15 residues. In germline, CDR1 is SGHNT, CDR2 YYREEE (reference sequence). The CDR3: CASSLWGGRIYEQYF. As DNA, the CDR3 is TGTGCCAGCAGCTTGTGGGGCGGGCGGATCTACGAGCAGTACTTC.

The rearrangement joins TRBV30 to TRBJ1-1, with D perhaps matching TRBD1 (5 bases). Germline values: CDR1 GTSNPN, CDR2 SVGIG (reference sequence). The ends were cut back, 2 bases at V and 0 bases at J, with 10 bases in the middle. This CDR3 contains 14 residues. The DNA of the CDR3 is TGTGCCTGGAGTACCCAGACAGTGAACACTGAAGCTTTCTTT. This sequence encodes CAWSTQTVNTEAFF.

The rearrangement joins TRBV30 to TRBJ2-2; tentatively, D is TRBD1 (6 bases). Trimming stripped 4 bases from V and 0 bases from J, with 12 bases between. The CDR3 extends over 15 amino acids. The germline V gene encodes CDR1 GTSNPN and CDR2 SVGIG (reference sequence). The CDR3 coding sequence is TGTGCCTGGATAGGGGGTTACCCGAACACCGGGGAGCTGTTTTTT. This sequence encodes CAWIGGYPNTGELFF. The full variable domain, in which reference TRBV30 and TRBJ2-2 provide the parts outside the CDR3, is SQTIHQWPATLVQPVGSPLSLECTVEGTSNPNLYWYRQAAGRGLQLLFYSVGIGQISSEVPQNLSASRPQDRQFILSSKKLLLSDSGFYLCAWIGGYPNTGELFFGEGSRLTVL.

V and J are TRBV7-2 and TRBJ1-5; weak D call: TRBD1 (6 bases). This CDR3 has 15 residues. Germline-derived CDR1 and CDR2 are SGHTA and FQGNSA. V lost 1 base to trimming and J lost 5 bases, with 12 bases between them. The CDR3 sequence is CASSLGWGHDQPQHF. The CDR3 coding sequence is TGTGCCAGCAGCTTAGGGTGGGGGCACGATCAGCCCCAGCATTTT.

V gene TRBV7-9 combines with J gene TRBJ2-4, with 8 bases identical to TRBD2. CDR1 is SEHNR, CDR2 FQNEAQ, per germline (reference sequence). This CDR3 is 15 amino acids long. Trimming took 5 bases from V and 1 from J; bases not matched to a gene: 4. The CDR3 loop is CASSLRGGAKNIQYF. CDR3 DNA: TGTGCCAGCAGCCTCCGCGGGGGGGCCAAAAACATTCAGTACTTC. Full variable domain (rest looked up from reference TRBV7-9 and TRBJ2-4): DTGVSQNPRHKITKRGQNVTFRCDPISEHNRLYWYRQTLGQGPEFLTYFQNEAQLEKSRLLSDRFSAERPKGSFSTLEIQRTEQGDSAMYLCASSLRGGAKNIQYFGAGTRLSVL.

The chain carries TRBV19 and TRBJ2-1; D is ambiguous. This CDR3 spans 12 amino acids. Trimming pared 10 bases from V and 3 bases from J, leaving 10 bases between. Germline CDR1 is LNHDA and CDR2 is SQIVND (reference sequence). The CDR3 DNA follows: TGTGCCACCGGACCGGTCTACAATGAGCAGTTCTTC. Its translation: CATGPVYNEQFF.

The chain has TRBV27 and TRBJ1-1; the D is unclear. Trimming stripped 0 bases from V and 4 bases from J, with 6 bases between. Germline V gene lookup returns CDR1 MNHEY and CDR2 SMNVEV (reference sequence). The CDR3 runs 13 residues. Here the CDR3 DNA reads TGTGCCAGCAGTTTATCACAGAGCACTGAAGCTTTCTTT. This codes for CASSLSQSTEAFF.

The V and J genes are TRBV5-1 and TRBJ2-6; no reliable D call. The germline CDR1 and CDR2 sequences are SGHRS and YFSETQ. Trimming shortened V by 0 bases and J by 3 bases, and 13 bases separated the two germline ends. This CDR3 contains 17 residues. This CDR3 is CASSLANGKNGANVLTF. The CDR3 DNA reads TGCGCCAGCAGCTTGGCAAATGGGAAGAATGGGGCCAACGTCCTGACTTTC.

This chain connects TRBV5-1 to TRBJ2-6; D possibly corresponds to TRBD1 (5 bases). This CDR3 comprises 14 residues. From germline, CDR1 is SGHRS and CDR2 YFSETQ. V gave up 5 bases and J gave up 2 bases, with 8 bases separating them. The CDR3 DNA is TGCGCCAGCAGGGGGCGGACTGGGGCCAACGTCCTGACTTTC. The encoded protein is CASRGRTGANVLTF. Complete variable domain (other parts from reference TRBV5-1 and TRBJ2-6): KAGVTQTPRYLIKTRGQQVTLSCSPISGHRSVSWYQQTPGQGLQFLFEYFSETQRNKGNFPGRFSGRQFSNSRSEMNVSTLELGDSALYLCASRGRTGANVLTFGAGSRLTVL.

The rearrangement joins TRBV30 to TRBJ2-7, with D possibly being TRBD2 (6 bases). Germline loops: CDR1 GTSNPN, CDR2 SVGIG (reference sequence). The germline V and J ends were trimmed by 2 bases and 4 bases, with 12 bases remaining between them. The length of the CDR3 is 13 residues. CDR3 amino acids: CAWSPRDSYEQYF. As DNA, the CDR3 is TGTGCCTGGAGTCCCCGGGACTCGTACGAGCAGTACTTC. Full variable domain (missing parts from reference TRBV30 and TRBJ2-7): SQTIHQWPATLVQPVGSPLSLECTVEGTSNPNLYWYRQAAGRGLQLLFYSVGIGQISSEVPQNLSASRPQDRQFILSSKKLLLSDSGFYLCAWSPRDSYEQYFGPGTRLTVT.

The rearrangement uses TRBV6-5 and TRBJ1-3; unclear D gene. This CDR3 is 15 amino acids long. CDR1 and CDR2 from the germline V gene are MNHEY and SVGAGI. The V gene lost 0 bases and the J gene lost 3 bases, with 9 bases spanning the gap. The CDR3 DNA reads TGTGCCAGCAGTTACTCCCGGGGTTTTGGAAACACCATATATTTT. Translated, it gives CASSYSRGFGNTIYF.

V and J are TRBV27 and TRBJ1-2; D is unresolved. The CDR3 is 13 amino acids. Germline loops: CDR1 MNHEY, CDR2 SMNVEV (reference sequence). Deletions cut 5 bases from V and 8 bases from J, with 15 bases between. Here the CDR3 DNA reads TGTGCCAGCAGTCCCCGTGGGGTGAAGGGCTACACCTTC. Its translation: CASSPRGVKGYTF.

This clone was observed a single time. The CDR3 loop reads CASSPGASGSGYNEQFF. The CDR3 coding sequence is TGTGCCAGCAGCCCTGGGGCTAGCGGGAGTGGCTACAATGAGCAGTTCTTC. The chain is built from TRBV11-2 and TRBJ2-1; 10 bases agree with TRBD2. CDR3 length: 17 amino acids. Germline V gene data show CDR1 as SGHAT and CDR2 as FQNNGV. The V gene end was trimmed by 5 bases and the J gene end by 3 bases; junction bases not matched to a gene: 10.

V is TRBV9 and J is TRBJ1-2; D unclear. Germline V CDR1 and CDR2: SGDLS, YYNGEE. The CDR3 runs to 12 residues. V lost 3 bases, J lost 6 bases, and 9 bases lay in between. DNA for the CDR3: TGTGCCAGCAGCGAAGGGCTCGATGGCTACACCTTC. Protein sequence: CASSEGLDGYTF.

The V call is TRBV19, the J call TRBJ1-4; 9 bases map to TRBD1. CDR1 is LNHDA and CDR2 is SQIVND in the germline V gene (reference sequence). Trimming removed 5 bases from V and 4 bases from J; junction bases left unmatched: 5. The CDR3 has 15 residues. As DNA, the CDR3 is TGTGCCAGTAGTTCGGGGACAGGGAGTAATGAAAAACTGTTTTTT. Its translation is CASSSGTGSNEKLFF.

This chain joins TRBV5-1 and TRBJ2-7, with D maybe TRBD1 (5 bases). The V gene lost 0 bases and the J gene lost 3 bases, with 10 bases spanning the gap. The CDR3 is 14 amino acids. The germline CDR1 and CDR2 sequences are SGHRS and YFSETQ. Here the CDR3 DNA reads TGCGCCAGCAGCTTGGAGGTCAGGGTCTACGAGCAGTACTTC. Translated: CASSLEVRVYEQYF.

The chain joins TRBV9 to TRBJ2-3, with 8 bases matching TRBD2. Germline V gene data show CDR1 as SGDLS and CDR2 as YYNGEE. J gave up 1 base and V 4 bases, and 11 bases lay outside the gene matches. The CDR3 extends over 17 amino acids. The CDR3 loop reads CASSPAGVEAGTDTQYF. Written as DNA, the CDR3 is TGTGCCAGCAGCCCAGCGGGGGTGGAGGCTGGCACAGATACGCAGTATTTT.

The CDR3 spells CASSDDGGETQYF. The DNA for the CDR3 is TGCGCCAGCAGTGATGATGGAGGAGAGACCCAGTACTTC. This chain links TRBV5-1 with TRBJ2-5; a possible D gene is TRBD2 (5 bases). V lost 5 bases, J lost 4 bases, and 12 bases lay in between. CDR3 length: 13 amino acids. CDR1 and CDR2 (germline): SGHRS, YFSETQ.

V and J are TRBV21-1 and TRBJ2-7; the table gives TRBD1 as D, unverified against the DNA. TRBV21-1 is labeled a pseudogene. The CDR3 contains 14 residues. CDR3 sequence reads: CASSKPVQATGQYF. CDR3 DNA: TGTGCCAGCAGCAAACCCGTACAGGCGACCGGGCAGTACTTC.

The V call is TRBV9, the J call TRBJ1-2, with D perhaps matching TRBD1 (6 bases). Germline V gene sequence: CDR1 SGDLS, CDR2 YYNGEE. This CDR3 is 12 amino acids long. Trimming took off 0 bases at V and 8 bases at J, with 8 bases between the two ends. CDR3 sequence reads: CASSVVQGGYTF. The CDR3 nucleotides are TGTGCCAGCAGCGTAGTACAGGGCGGCTACACCTTC.

This chain connects TRBV5-1 to TRBJ2-5; 9 bases map to TRBD2. The CDR3 totals 14 residues. Germline V gene sequence: CDR1 SGHRS, CDR2 YFSETQ. The V and J ends lost 2 bases and 5 bases, in that order; junction bases with no gene match: 4. The CDR3, as DNA: TGCGCCAGCAGCTTTAGCGGGAGAAGTGAGACCCAGTACTTC. Protein: CASSFSGRSETQYF. The complete variable domain, with remaining parts taken from reference TRBV5-1 and TRBJ2-5, reads KAGVTQTPRYLIKTRGQQVTLSCSPISGHRSVSWYQQTPGQGLQFLFEYFSETQRNKGNFPGRFSGRQFSNSRSEMNVSTLELGDSALYLCASSFSGRSETQYFGPGTRLLVL.

This sequence joins TRBV7-9 and TRBJ2-7; D ambiguous. The CDR3 runs 15 residues. Germline V gene sequence: CDR1 SEHNR, CDR2 FQNEAQ (reference sequence). V lost 5 bases, J lost 9 bases, and 23 bases lay in between. This CDR3 reads CASSDYGLAKVVQYF. The DNA for the CDR3 is TGTGCCAGCAGCGATTACGGGCTGGCCAAGGTCGTGCAGTACTTC.

The chain combines TRBV10-3 with TRBJ2-1; possibly TRBD2 for D (6 bases). CDR3 size: 12 residues. Germline CDR1 ENHRY, CDR2 SYGVKD. Trimming left V 4 bases short and J 5 bases short, with 6 bases between. The chain's CDR3 is CAISGLDNEQFF. The DNA of the CDR3 is TGTGCCATCAGTGGACTAGACAATGAGCAGTTCTTC.

For this clone: One junction end does not reproduce the germline sequence, and a read error may be involved. V gene TRBV5-6 combines with J gene TRBJ1-1; D is unclear. The CDR3 totals 16 residues. Germline CDR1 reads SGHDT; CDR2 reads YYEEEE. CDR3: CASSIPRIRPNSEAFF. CDR3 bases: TGTGCCAGCAGCATCCCCAGGATCCGGCCGAACTCTGAAGCTTTCTTT.

J is TRBJ2-2 and V is TRBV10-1, with D possibly being TRBD2 (5 bases). Germline V CDR1 and CDR2: WNHNN, SYGVQD (reference sequence). The V end was cut by 6 bases, the J end by 1 base, with 9 bases between. CDR3 length: 14 amino acids. The chain's CDR3 is CASRSGLNTGELFF. As DNA, the CDR3 is TGCGCCAGCAGGAGCGGTTTGAACACCGGGGAGCTGTTTTTT.